This T cell receptor (beta chain) originates from a study of Ad26.COV2.S vaccination and SARS-CoV-2 variants. As to treatment: 19 received Ad26.COV2.S at low or high dose, single or two shots; about five received placebo; per-sample allocation not given. Sampling happened 63 days after the first vaccine or placebo injection. Assay: immunoSEQ multiplex PCR; the TCRdb copy retains only in-frame clones and omits some. The table lists over 300,000 clones, 83% of them singletons. The V gene lost 1 base and the J gene lost 7 bases, with 13 bases spanning the gap. The germline V gene encodes CDR1 LNHDA and CDR2 SQIVND (reference sequence). CDR3 length equals 14 residues.

The clonotype was recovered from a person between 18 and 59 years old who received the Ad26.COV2.S COVID-19 vaccine or a placebo. V usage is TRBV19 and J usage is TRBJ2-5; D remains ambiguous. This sample comprised peripheral blood, obtained in a trial of Ad26.COV2.S vaccine versus placebo. The CDR3 protein is CASSIAAAAGTQYF. The CDR3 coding sequence is TGTGCCAGTAGTATAGCTGCGGCCGCAGGGACCCAGTACTTC.